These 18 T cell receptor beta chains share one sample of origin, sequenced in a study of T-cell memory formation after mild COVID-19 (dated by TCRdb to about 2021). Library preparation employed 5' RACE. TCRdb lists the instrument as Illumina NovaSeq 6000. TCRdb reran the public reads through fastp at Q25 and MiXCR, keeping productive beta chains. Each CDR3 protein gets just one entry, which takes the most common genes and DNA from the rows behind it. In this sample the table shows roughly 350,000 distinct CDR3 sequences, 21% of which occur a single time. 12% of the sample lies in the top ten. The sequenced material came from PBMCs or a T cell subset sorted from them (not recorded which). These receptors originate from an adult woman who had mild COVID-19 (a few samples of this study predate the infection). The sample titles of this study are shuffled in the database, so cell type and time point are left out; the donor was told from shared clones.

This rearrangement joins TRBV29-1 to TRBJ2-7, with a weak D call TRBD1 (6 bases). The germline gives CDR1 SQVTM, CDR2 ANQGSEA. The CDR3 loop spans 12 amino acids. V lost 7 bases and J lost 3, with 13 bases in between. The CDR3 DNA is TGCAGCGCCAGGACAGTAGACTACGAGCAGTACTTC. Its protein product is CSARTVDYEQYF.

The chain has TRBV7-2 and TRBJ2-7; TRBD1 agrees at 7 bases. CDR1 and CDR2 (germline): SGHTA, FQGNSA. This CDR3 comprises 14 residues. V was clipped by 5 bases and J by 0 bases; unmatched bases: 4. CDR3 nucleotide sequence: TGTGCCAGCAGCGGGCACAGGGGCTCCTACGAGCAGTACTTC. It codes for CASSGHRGSYEQYF.

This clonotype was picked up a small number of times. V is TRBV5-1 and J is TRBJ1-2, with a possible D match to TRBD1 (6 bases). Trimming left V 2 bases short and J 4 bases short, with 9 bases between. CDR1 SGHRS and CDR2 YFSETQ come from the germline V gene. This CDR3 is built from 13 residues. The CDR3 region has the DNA TGCGCCAGCAGCTTTGAGGGGGGCTATGGCTACACCTTC. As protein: CASSFEGGYGYTF.

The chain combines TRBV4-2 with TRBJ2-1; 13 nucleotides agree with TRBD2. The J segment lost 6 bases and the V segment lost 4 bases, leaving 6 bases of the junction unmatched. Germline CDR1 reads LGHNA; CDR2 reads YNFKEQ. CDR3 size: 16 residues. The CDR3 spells CASSPTSGGASNEQFF. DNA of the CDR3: TGTGCCAGCAGCCCAACTAGCGGGGGGGCCTCCAATGAGCAGTTCTTC.

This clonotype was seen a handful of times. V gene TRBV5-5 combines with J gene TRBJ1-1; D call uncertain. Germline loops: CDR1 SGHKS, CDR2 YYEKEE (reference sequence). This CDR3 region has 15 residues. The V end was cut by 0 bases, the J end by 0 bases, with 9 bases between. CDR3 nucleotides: TGTGCCAGCAGCTTGGCCTGGACGCTGAACACTGAAGCTTTCTTT. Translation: CASSLAWTLNTEAFF.

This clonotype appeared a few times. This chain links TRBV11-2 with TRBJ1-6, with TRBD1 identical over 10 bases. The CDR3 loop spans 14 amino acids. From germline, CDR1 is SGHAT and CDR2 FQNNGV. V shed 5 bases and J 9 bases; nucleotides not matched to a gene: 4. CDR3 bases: TGTGCCAGCAGCACCGGGACAGGGGCTTCACCCCTCCACTTT. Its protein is CASSTGTGASPLHF.

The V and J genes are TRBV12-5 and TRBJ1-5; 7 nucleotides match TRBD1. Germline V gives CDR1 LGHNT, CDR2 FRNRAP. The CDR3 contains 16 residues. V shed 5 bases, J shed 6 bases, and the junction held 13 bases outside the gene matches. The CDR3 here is CASGTRGGGESQPQHF. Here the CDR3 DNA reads TGTGCTAGTGGTACCAGGGGAGGGGGCGAGTCTCAGCCCCAGCATTTT.

CDR3 in DNA: TGTGCCAGCAGCTTCCGACCAACCAACACAGATACGCAGTATTTT. Translation: CASSFRPTNTDTQYF. V usage is TRBV7-8 and J usage is TRBJ2-3; D not resolved. V lost 3 bases, J lost 2 bases, and 12 bases lay in between. CDR3 length: 15 amino acids. Germline values: CDR1 SGHVS, CDR2 FQNEAQ.

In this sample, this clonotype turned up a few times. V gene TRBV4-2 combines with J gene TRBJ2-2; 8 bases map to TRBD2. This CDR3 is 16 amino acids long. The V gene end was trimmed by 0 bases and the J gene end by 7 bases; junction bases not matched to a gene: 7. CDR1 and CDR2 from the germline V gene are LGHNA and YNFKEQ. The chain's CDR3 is CASSQDVAGGIGELFF. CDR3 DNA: TGTGCCAGCAGCCAAGACGTCGCGGGAGGTATCGGGGAGCTGTTTTTT.

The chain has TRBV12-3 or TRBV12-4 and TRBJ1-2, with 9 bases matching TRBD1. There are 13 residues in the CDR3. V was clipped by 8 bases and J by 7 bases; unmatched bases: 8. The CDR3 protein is CASLDRGLGGYTF. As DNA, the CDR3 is TGTGCCAGCCTGGACAGGGGTTTAGGTGGCTACACCTTC.

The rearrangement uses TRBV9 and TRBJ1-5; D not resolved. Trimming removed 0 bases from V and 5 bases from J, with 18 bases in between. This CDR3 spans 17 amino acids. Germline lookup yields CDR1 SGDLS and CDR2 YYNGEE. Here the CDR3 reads CASSVGPGRARDQPQHF. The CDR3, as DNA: TGTGCCAGCAGCGTAGGACCGGGTAGGGCTAGGGATCAGCCCCAGCATTTT.

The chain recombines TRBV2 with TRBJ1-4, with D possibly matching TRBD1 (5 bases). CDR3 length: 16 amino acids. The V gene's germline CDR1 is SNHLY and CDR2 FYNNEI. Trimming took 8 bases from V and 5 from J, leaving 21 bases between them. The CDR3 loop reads CASVSGTAVRNEKLFF. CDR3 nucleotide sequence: TGTGCCAGCGTGTCCGGGACGGCCGTCAGAAATGAAAAACTGTTTTTT.

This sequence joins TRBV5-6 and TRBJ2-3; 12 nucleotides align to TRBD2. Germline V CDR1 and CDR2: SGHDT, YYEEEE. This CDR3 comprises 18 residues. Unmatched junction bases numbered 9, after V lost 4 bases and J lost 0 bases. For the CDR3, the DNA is TGTGCCAGCAGCATCCGACTAGCGGGGGTGATTAGCACAGATACGCAGTATTTT. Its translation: CASSIRLAGVISTDTQYF.

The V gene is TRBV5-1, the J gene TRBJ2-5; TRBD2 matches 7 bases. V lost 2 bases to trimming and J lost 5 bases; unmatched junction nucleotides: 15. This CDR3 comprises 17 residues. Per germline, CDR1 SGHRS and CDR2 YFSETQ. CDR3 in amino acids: CASSFGDGRRDGETQYF. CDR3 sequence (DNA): TGCGCCAGCAGCTTTGGCGACGGGAGGCGGGATGGGGAGACCCAGTACTTC.

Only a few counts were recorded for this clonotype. CDR3 nucleotides: TGTGCCAGCAGCCCGCGGACTAGCATCTCCTACGAGCAGTACTTC. It yields the protein CASSPRTSISYEQYF. V and J are TRBV5-5 and TRBJ2-7, with 8 bases identical to TRBD2. CDR3 length equals 15 residues. Germline V gene lookup returns CDR1 SGHKS and CDR2 YYEKEE (reference sequence). With 4 bases clipped from V and 0 bases from J, the junction kept 6 bases outside the gene matches.

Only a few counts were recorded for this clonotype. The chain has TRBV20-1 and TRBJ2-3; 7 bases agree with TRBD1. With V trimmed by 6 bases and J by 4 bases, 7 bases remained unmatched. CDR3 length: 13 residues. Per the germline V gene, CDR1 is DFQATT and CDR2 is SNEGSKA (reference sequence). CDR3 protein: CSAPYTGADTQYF. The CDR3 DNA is TGCAGTGCGCCGTACACAGGGGCAGATACGCAGTATTTT.

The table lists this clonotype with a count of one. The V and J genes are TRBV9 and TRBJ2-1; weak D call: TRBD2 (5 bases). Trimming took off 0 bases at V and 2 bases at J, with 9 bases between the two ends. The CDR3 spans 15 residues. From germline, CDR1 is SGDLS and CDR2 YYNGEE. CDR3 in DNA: TGTGCCAGCAGCGTAGAGAGCGGAGCCTACAATGAGCAGTTCTTC. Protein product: CASSVESGAYNEQFF.

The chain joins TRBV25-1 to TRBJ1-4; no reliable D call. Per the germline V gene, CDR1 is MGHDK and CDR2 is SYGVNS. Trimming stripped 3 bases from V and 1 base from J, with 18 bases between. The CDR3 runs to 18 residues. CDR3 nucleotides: TGTGCCAGCAGTGATGTCGGAAGCGGGCCTGGAACTAATGAAAAACTGTTTTTT. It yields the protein CASSDVGSGPGTNEKLFF.